This T cell receptor (beta chain) was sequenced during a study of T-cell reconstitution after alpha-beta-depleted transplantation in children. There are 12 residues in the CDR3. The germline V and J ends were trimmed by 5 bases and 5 bases, with 10 bases remaining between them. Germline V gene data show CDR1 as SGHAT and CDR2 as FQNNGV. TCRbeta library construction was performed incorporating unique molecular identifiers. Each CDR3 protein is one row after TCRdb ran MiXCR on the PCR reads. Among around 94,000 distinct CDR3 sequences, about 6.8% were seen once, and the ten largest hold approximately 16%.

The sequence was collected from a boy between 2 and 10 years old with acute lymphoblastic leukemia, due to receive a stem cell transplant. The V call is TRBV11-2, the J call TRBJ2-7; D not resolved. The starting material was PBMCs, obtained before TCRalphabeta/CD19-depleted stem cell transplant. DNA of the CDR3: TGTGCCAGCAGCCTGACCAAAGACGAGCAGTACTTC. It yields the protein CASSLTKDEQYF.